The 5 T cell receptor beta chains presented below share a single source sample, sequenced in a study of blood T cell repertoires in COVID-19 (dated by TCRdb to 2018 to 2020). The library was made by the immunoSEQ multiplex PCR assay. The table was pulled from immuneACCESS by TCRdb, which kept in-frame rearrangements only. Such tables lose some clones; where checked, under half of the loss comes from unresolved V genes, and the rest has no known cause. The sample contains approximately 250,000 clones, nearly 90% of them found a single time. Approximately 1% of the sample is held by the ten biggest clonotypes. Input material: PBMCs or T cells enriched from blood (not recorded which). These receptors all come from a woman under 40 who had recovered from COVID-19.

This CDR3 reads CASSVGQGPTEAFF. As DNA, the CDR3 is TGTGCCAGCAGCGTCGGACAGGGACCCACTGAAGCTTTCTTT. V gene TRBV9 combines with J gene TRBJ1-1; 8 bases are a match to TRBD1. Per the germline V gene, CDR1 is SGDLS and CDR2 is YYNGEE. Unmatched junction bases numbered 4, after V lost 2 bases and J lost 4 bases. This CDR3 is 14 amino acids long.

This chain joins TRBV7-2 and TRBJ2-7, with 14 bases identical to TRBD2. The V segment lost 5 bases and the J segment 1 base; nucleotides outside the gene matches: 10. The V gene's germline CDR1 is SGHTA and CDR2 FQGNSA. This CDR3 contains 18 residues. CDR3 region: CASSPGLAGELGSYEQYF. The CDR3 DNA follows: TGTGCCAGCAGCCCGGGACTAGCGGGAGAGTTAGGTTCCTACGAGCAGTACTTC.

The chain couples TRBV15 to TRBJ1-4, with D uncertain. The CDR3 runs 13 residues. The germline CDR1 and CDR2 sequences are LNHNV and YYDKDF (reference sequence). Trimming pared 3 bases from V and 8 bases from J, leaving 10 bases between. The CDR3 sequence is CATSRANGEKLFF. In nucleotides, the CDR3 is TGTGCCACCAGCAGGGCAAATGGCGAAAAACTGTTTTTT.

V usage is TRBV6-2 or TRBV6-3 and J usage is TRBJ1-5; D is perhaps TRBD1 (6 bases). The CDR3 spans 19 residues. Germline V gives CDR1 MNHEY, CDR2 SVGEGT. V dropped 6 bases and J dropped 1 base, with 25 bases sitting between them. CDR3 nucleotide sequence: TGTGCCAGCAGCCCTCAACGGCGTCCAGGCGGACAGAGCAATCAGCCCCAGCATTTT. Translation: CASSPQRRPGGQSNQPQHF.

This clone has a handful of counts. The CDR3 here is CASSSAGAYLNSPLHF. The DNA of the CDR3 is TGTGCCAGCAGTAGTGCAGGGGCTTATCTAAATTCACCCCTCCACTTT. The gene calls are TRBV28 and TRBJ1-6, with TRBD1 as a possible D gene (6 bases). The CDR3 runs to 16 residues. The V gene lost 5 bases and the J gene lost 7 bases, with 18 bases spanning the gap. The V gene's germline CDR1 is MDHEN and CDR2 SYDVKM.